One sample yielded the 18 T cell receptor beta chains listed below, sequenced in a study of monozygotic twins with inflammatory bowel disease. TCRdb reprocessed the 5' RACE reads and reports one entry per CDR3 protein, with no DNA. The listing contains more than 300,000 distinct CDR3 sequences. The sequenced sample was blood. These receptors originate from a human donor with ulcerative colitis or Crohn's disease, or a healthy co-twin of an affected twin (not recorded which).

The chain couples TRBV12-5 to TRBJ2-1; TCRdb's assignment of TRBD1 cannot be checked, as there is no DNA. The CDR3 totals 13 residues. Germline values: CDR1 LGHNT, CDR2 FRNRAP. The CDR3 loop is CASGTGEKNEQFF. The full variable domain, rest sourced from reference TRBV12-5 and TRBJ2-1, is DARVTQTPRHKVTEMGQEVTMRCQPILGHNTVFWYRQTMMQGLELLAYFRNRAPLDDSGMPKDRFSAEMPDATLATLKIQPSEPRDSAVYFCASGTGEKNEQFFGPGTRLTVL.

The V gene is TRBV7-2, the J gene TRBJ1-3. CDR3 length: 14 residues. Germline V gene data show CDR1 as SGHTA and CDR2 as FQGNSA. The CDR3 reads CASSLHPAGNTIYF.

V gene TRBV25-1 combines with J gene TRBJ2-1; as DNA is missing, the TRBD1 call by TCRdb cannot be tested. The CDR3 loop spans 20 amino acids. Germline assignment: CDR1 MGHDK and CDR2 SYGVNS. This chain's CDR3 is CASSETIPGPPSFSYNEQFF.

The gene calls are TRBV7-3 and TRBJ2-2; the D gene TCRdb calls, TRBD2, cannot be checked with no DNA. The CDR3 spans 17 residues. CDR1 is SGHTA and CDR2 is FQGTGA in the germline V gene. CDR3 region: CASSSTASGGATGELFF.

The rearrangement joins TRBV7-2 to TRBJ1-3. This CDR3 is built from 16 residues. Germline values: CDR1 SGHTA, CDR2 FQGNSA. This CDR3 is CASSLARTPSGNTIYF.

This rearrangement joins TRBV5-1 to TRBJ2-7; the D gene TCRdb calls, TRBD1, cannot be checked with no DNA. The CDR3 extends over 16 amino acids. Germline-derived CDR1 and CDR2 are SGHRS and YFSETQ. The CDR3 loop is CASSPQGQHLPYEQYF.

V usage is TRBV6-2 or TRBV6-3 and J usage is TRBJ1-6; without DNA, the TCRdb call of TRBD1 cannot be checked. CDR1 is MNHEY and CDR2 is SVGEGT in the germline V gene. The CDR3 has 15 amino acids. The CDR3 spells CASCDPMDSNSPLHF.

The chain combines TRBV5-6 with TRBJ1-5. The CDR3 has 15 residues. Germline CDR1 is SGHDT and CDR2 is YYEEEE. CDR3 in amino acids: CASSLVQEGNQPQHF.

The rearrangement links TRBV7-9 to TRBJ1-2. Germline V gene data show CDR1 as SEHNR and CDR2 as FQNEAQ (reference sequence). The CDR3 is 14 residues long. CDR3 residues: CASSSQGAHYGYTF.

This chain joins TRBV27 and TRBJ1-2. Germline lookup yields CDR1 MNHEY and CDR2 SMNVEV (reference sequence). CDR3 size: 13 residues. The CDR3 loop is CASSLSVNYGYTF.

CDR3 sequence: CASSPLYGPGELFF. The chain recombines TRBV18 with TRBJ2-2. Germline assignment: CDR1 KGHSH and CDR2 LQKENI. There are 14 residues in the CDR3.

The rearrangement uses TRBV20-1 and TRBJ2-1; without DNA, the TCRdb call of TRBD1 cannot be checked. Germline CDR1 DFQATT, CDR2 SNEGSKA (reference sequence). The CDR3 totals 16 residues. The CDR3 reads CSARGPGQGHVDEQFF.

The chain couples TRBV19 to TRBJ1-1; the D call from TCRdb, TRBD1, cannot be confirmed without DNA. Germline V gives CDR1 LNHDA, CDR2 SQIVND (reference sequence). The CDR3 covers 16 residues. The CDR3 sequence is CASSIPSGTTNTEAFF.

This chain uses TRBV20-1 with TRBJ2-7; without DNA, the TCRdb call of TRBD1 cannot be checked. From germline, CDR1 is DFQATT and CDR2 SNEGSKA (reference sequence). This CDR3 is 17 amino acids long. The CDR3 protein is CSARDRQLQLTHYEQYF.

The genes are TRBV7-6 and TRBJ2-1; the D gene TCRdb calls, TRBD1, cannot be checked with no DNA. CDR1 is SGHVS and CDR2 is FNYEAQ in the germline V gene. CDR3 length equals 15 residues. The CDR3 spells CASSLRGGLGDEQFF.

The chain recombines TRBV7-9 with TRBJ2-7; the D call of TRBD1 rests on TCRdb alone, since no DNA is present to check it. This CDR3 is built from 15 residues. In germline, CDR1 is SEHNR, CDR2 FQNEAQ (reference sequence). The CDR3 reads CASSLTGTRIHEQYF. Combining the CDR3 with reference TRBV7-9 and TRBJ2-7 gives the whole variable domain DTGVSQNPRHKITKRGQNVTFRCDPISEHNRLYWYRQTLGQGPEFLTYFQNEAQLEKSRLLSDRFSAERPKGSFSTLEIQRTEQGDSAMYLCASSLTGTRIHEQYFGPGTRLTVT.

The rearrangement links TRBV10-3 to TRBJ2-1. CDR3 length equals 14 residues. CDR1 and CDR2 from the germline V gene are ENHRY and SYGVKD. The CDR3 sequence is CAISDGLSYNEQFF.

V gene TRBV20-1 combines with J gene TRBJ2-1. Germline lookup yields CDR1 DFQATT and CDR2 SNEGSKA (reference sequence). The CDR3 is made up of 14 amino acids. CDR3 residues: CSARAGSSYNEQFF.